One and the same sample provided the 21 T cell receptor beta chains below, sequenced in a study of blood T cell repertoires in COVID-19. The assay was immunoSEQ multiplex PCR, and TCRdb's table has in-frame clones only and misses some. The sample lists around 260,000 clones; about 91% were seen once. Sequencing input: peripheral blood. Receptors were obtained from a person aged 18-30 years with COVID-19, enrolled during active disease.

J is TRBJ1-4 and V is TRBV5-1; maybe TRBD1 (5 bases). CDR3 length equals 15 residues. Trimming took off 2 bases at V and 5 bases at J, with 13 bases between the two ends. Germline V CDR1 and CDR2: SGHRS, YFSETQ. This CDR3 reads CASSFRGDGNEKLFF. CDR3 bases: TGCGCCAGCAGCTTCCGCGGGGACGGGAATGAAAAACTGTTTTTT.

This rearrangement joins TRBV2 to TRBJ1-3, with 8 bases aligning to TRBD1. Germline V lookup: CDR1 SNHLY, CDR2 FYNNEI. This CDR3 is 14 amino acids long. V shed 4 bases, J shed 2 bases, and the junction held 1 base outside the gene matches. The CDR3 is CASSADRAGNTIYF. The CDR3 nucleotides are TGTGCCAGCAGTGCGGACAGGGCTGGAAACACCATATATTTT.

The rearrangement joins TRBV7-9 to TRBJ2-1; TRBD1 aligns across 8 bases. The CDR3 runs 14 residues. V shed 4 bases, J shed 6 bases, and the junction held 5 bases outside the gene matches. Germline V CDR1 and CDR2: SEHNR, FQNEAQ (reference sequence). The CDR3 DNA sequence: TGTGCCAGCAGCTGGGGACAGGTAGGCAATGAGCAGTTCTTC. Translating it yields CASSWGQVGNEQFF.

The chain employs TRBV6-1 and TRBJ2-1, with 8 bases lining up with TRBD1. The CDR3 contains 14 residues. Per germline, CDR1 MNHNS and CDR2 SASEGT. Trimming at V came to 2 bases and at J to 5 bases, leaving 2 bases not matched to a gene. CDR3 amino acids: CASSEWTGNNEQFF. The DNA for the CDR3 is TGTGCCAGCAGTGAATGGACAGGGAACAATGAGCAGTTCTTC.

V and J are TRBV9 and TRBJ2-5; a possible D gene is TRBD2 (6 bases). Trimming left V 3 bases short and J 2 bases short, with 14 bases between. Per the germline V gene, CDR1 is SGDLS and CDR2 is YYNGEE. The CDR3 sequence is 15 residues long. The CDR3 region has the DNA TGTGCCAGCAGCGACGGGACTGGTCTACAAGAGACCCAGTACTTC. It is translated as CASSDGTGLQETQYF.

The chain carries TRBV6-1 and TRBJ2-5, with a tentative D call TRBD1 (5 bases). The CDR3 totals 14 residues. The germline V gene encodes CDR1 MNHNS and CDR2 SASEGT. V lost 3 bases to trimming and J lost 1 base, with 9 bases between them. CDR3 in amino acids: CASSDTGGQETQYF. The CDR3 nucleotides read TGTGCCAGCAGTGACACAGGTGGCCAAGAGACCCAGTACTTC.

This rearrangement joins TRBV19 to TRBJ1-1; unclear D gene. Germline V gene data show CDR1 as LNHDA and CDR2 as SQIVND (reference sequence). CDR3 length: 13 residues. Trimming left V 4 bases short and J 5 bases short, with 11 bases between. The CDR3 reads CASSTLQRTEAFF. The CDR3 DNA is TGTGCCAGTAGTACCCTCCAGCGGACTGAAGCTTTCTTT.

V and J are TRBV19 and TRBJ2-3; D might be TRBD1 (5 bases). The CDR3 covers 14 residues. Trimming pared 4 bases from V and 4 bases from J, leaving 12 bases between. Germline V gene sequence: CDR1 LNHDA, CDR2 SQIVND (reference sequence). CDR3 amino acids: CASSTPGIPDTQYF. The DNA of the CDR3 is TGTGCCAGTAGTACCCCAGGGATTCCAGATACGCAGTATTTT.

The chain uses TRBV12-3 or TRBV12-4 and TRBJ2-1, with D possibly matching TRBD2 (5 bases). Trimming left V 2 bases short and J 5 bases short, with 7 bases between. This CDR3 is 13 amino acids long. CDR3 sequence (DNA): TGTGCCAGCAGTTTAAACGGGAACAATGAGCAGTTCTTC. It yields the protein CASSLNGNNEQFF.

The V gene is TRBV6-6, the J gene TRBJ1-5; weak D call: TRBD1 (5 bases). V was pared by 0 bases and J by 9 bases, with 9 bases between. CDR1 is MNHNY and CDR2 is SVGAGI in the germline V gene (reference sequence). The CDR3 has 13 residues. CDR3 in DNA: TGTGCCAGCAGTTACTCGAATGACAGGCCCCAGCATTTT. This sequence encodes CASSYSNDRPQHF.

This chain uses TRBV4-1 with TRBJ2-2; D perhaps matches TRBD1 (5 bases). The CDR3 contains 17 residues. Germline CDR1 and CDR2: MGHRA and YSYEKL. V lost 0 bases and J 6 bases, leaving 17 bases between the germline ends. In nucleotides, the CDR3 is TGCGCCAGCAGCCAAGAAAAGGACACTCTAAGGTCCGGGGAGCTGTTTTTT. Translation gives CASSQEKDTLRSGELFF.

This chain links TRBV27 with TRBJ2-1; possibly TRBD1 for D (5 bases). The length of the CDR3 is 13 residues. Germline V CDR1 and CDR2: MNHEY, SMNVEV (reference sequence). The germline V and J ends were trimmed by 6 bases and 2 bases, with 8 bases remaining between them. The CDR3 DNA is TGTGCCAGCAGCCCGACAGCCTACAATGAGCAGTTCTTC. This sequence encodes CASSPTAYNEQFF.

The chain is built from TRBV5-6 and TRBJ2-7; TRBD1 agrees at 8 bases. The CDR3 length is 15 residues. After removal of 5 bases from V and 3 bases from J, the junction contained 10 bases not matched to a gene. Germline CDR1 is SGHDT and CDR2 is YYEEEE. The CDR3 DNA follows: TGTGCCAGCAGACGTGACAGGGGACAAATCTACGAGCAGTACTTC. Protein product: CASRRDRGQIYEQYF.

This chain uses TRBV6-5 with TRBJ2-2; no clear D gene. Germline CDR1 reads MNHEY; CDR2 reads SVGAGI. Trimming removed 7 bases from V and 0 bases from J, with 6 bases in between. The CDR3 runs to 13 residues. DNA for the CDR3: TGTGCCAGCATCCGGGCGAACACCGGGGAGCTGTTTTTT. This codes for CASIRANTGELFF.

V is TRBV7-3 and J is TRBJ1-6; TRBD1 might be the D (6 bases). V was pared by 3 bases and J by 9 bases, with 12 bases between. CDR1 and CDR2 from the germline V gene are SGHTA and FQGTGA. The CDR3 has 14 amino acids. CDR3 residues: CASSLGGAGSPLHF. DNA for the CDR3: TGTGCCAGCAGCTTGGGGGGGGCTGGTTCACCCCTCCACTTT.

This chain uses TRBV9 with TRBJ1-1, with 7 bases matching TRBD1. V was pared by 3 bases and J by 7 bases, with 6 bases of the junction left unmatched. Germline V lookup: CDR1 SGDLS, CDR2 YYNGEE. This CDR3 is 13 amino acids long. In DNA, the CDR3 is TGTGCCAGCAGCGCACCAACAGGGGTTGAAGCTTTCTTT. This translates into CASSAPTGVEAFF.

The V call is TRBV6-5, the J call TRBJ1-6; tentatively, D is TRBD1 (5 bases). V was clipped by 11 bases and J by 3 bases, with 11 bases between them. The CDR3 loop spans 13 amino acids. Looked up from germline, CDR1 is MNHEY and CDR2 is SVGAGI. The CDR3 DNA follows: TGTGCCCACAGGATGGGCTATAATTCACCCCTCCACTTT. Encoded protein: CAHRMGYNSPLHF.

The gene calls are TRBV10-3 and TRBJ2-1; D may be TRBD2 (5 bases). This CDR3 has 12 amino acids. In germline, CDR1 is ENHRY, CDR2 SYGVKD. Between the trimmed V and J ends, which lost 6 bases and 7 bases, there was a span of 10 bases. The CDR3 loop is CAISKTSNEQFF. The CDR3 nucleotides are TGTGCCATCAGCAAAACTAGTAATGAGCAGTTCTTC.

Here the CDR3 reads CASSQGTGVDGYTF. Written as DNA, the CDR3 is TGCGCCAGCAGCCAAGGGACAGGGGTTGATGGCTACACCTTC. This chain links TRBV4-1 with TRBJ1-2; 9 nucleotides agree with TRBD1. The V gene end was trimmed by 1 base and the J gene end by 6 bases; junction bases not matched to a gene: 3. The CDR3 is 14 residues long. Germline CDR1 and CDR2: MGHRA and YSYEKL.

This sequence joins TRBV11-2 and TRBJ2-3, with 11 positions matching TRBD2. J lost 2 bases, V lost 1 base, and 2 bases had no gene match. Germline CDR1 is SGHAT and CDR2 is FQNNGV. The CDR3 sequence is 16 residues long. For the CDR3, the DNA is TGTGCCAGCAGCTTAGGACTAGCGGGATACACAGATACGCAGTATTTT. Translation gives CASSLGLAGYTDTQYF.

V usage is TRBV12-2 and J usage is TRBJ1-1; the D call of TRBD1 is as the table states it, not checked on the DNA. TRBV12-2 is marked as a pseudogene. The CDR3 is 19 amino acids. CDR3 sequence reads: CASRPKLGQPSNFNTEAFF. The CDR3, as DNA: TGTGCAAGTCGCCCTAAATTGGGGCAGCCCTCAAATTTCAACACTGAAGCTTTCTTT.